The rows below give T cell receptor beta chains drawn from one sample of a study of blood T cells in healthy people across ages. Using its own MiXCR run on the 5' RACE reads, TCRdb lists one record per CDR3 protein. Of approximately 810,000 distinct CDR3 sequences listed, approximately 35% are singletons. Sequencing was done on a sample of blood. The receptors originated from a man younger than 30 in good health. Each CDR3 is given with its conserved first and last residue. The order of the fields is D gene, V gene, J gene, clone size, CDR3 protein, CDR3 DNA. The D gene is left open where the match is weak. Size values are once, few and many counts, or a class for expanded clones, and some rows have none.

-	TRBV30	TRBJ2-1	-	CAWSPSYEQFF	TGTGCCTGGAGTCCTTCCTACGAGCAGTTCTTC
-	TRBV5-1	TRBJ2-3	-	CASSLVPGFTDTQYF	TGCGCCAGCAGCTTGGTTCCGGGTTTCACAGATACGCAGTATTTT
-	TRBV6-1	TRBJ2-7	-	CASRRTGDYEQYF	TGTGCCAGCAGACGCACTGGGGACTACGAGCAGTACTTC
-	TRBV27	TRBJ1-6	-	CASSFSGSFSPPHF	TGTGCCAGCAGTTTCTCCGGTAGTTTTTCACCCCCCCACTTT
TRBD1	TRBV20-1	TRBJ1-1	-	CSAVDREGMNAEAFF	TGCAGTGCCGTAGACAGGGAGGGAATGAACGCTGAAGCTTTCTTT
-	TRBV20-1	TRBJ2-1	few	CSARGGYYNEQFF	TGCAGTGCTAGGGGCGGGTACTACAATGAGCAGTTCTTC
-	TRBV18	TRBJ2-7	-	CASSPDPRRDYEQYF	TGTGCCAGCTCTCCGGACCCAAGAAGAGACTACGAGCAGTACTTC
-	TRBV7-2	TRBJ2-1	many	CASSLVGSIYNEQFF	TGTGCCAGCAGCTTAGTCGGCAGTATCTACAATGAACAGTTCTTC
-	TRBV4-3	TRBJ2-1	-	CASSQATSGNEQFF	TGCGCCAGCAGCCAGGCCACCTCCGGCAATGAGCAGTTCTTC
-	TRBV12-3/TRBV12-4	TRBJ1-4	few	CASSLRSEPNEKLFF	TGTGCCAGCAGTTTAAGGTCGGAACCAAATGAAAAACTGTTTTTT